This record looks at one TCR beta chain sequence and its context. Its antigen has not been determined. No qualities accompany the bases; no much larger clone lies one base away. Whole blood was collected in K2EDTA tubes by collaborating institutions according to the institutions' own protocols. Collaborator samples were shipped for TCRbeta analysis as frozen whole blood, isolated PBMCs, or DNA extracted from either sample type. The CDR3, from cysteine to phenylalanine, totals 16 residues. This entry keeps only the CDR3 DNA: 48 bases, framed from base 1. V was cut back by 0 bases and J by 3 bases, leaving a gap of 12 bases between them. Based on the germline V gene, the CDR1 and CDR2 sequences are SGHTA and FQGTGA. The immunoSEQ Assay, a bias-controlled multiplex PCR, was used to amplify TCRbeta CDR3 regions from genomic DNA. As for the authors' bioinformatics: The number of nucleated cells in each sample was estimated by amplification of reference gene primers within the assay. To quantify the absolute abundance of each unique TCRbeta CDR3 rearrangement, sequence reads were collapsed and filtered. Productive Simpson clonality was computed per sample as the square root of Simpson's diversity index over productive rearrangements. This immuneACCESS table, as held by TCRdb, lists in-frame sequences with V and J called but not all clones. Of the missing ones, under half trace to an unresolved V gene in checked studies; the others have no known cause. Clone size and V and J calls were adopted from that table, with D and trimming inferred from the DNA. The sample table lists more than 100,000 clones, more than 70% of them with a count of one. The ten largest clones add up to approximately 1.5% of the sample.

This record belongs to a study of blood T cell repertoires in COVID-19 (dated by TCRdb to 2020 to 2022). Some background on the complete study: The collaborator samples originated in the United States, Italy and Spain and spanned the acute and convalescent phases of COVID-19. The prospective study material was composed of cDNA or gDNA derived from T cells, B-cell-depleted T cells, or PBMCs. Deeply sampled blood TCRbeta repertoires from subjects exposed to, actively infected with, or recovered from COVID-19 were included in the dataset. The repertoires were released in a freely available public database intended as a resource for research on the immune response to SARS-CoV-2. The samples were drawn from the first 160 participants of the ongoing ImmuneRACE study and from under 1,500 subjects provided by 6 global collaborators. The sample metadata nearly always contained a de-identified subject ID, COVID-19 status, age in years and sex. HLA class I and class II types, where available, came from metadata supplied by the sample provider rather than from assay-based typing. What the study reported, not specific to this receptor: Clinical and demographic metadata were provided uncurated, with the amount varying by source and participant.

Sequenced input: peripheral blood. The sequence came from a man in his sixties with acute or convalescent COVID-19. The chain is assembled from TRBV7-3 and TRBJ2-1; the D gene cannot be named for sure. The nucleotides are TGTGCCAGCAGCTTAACGGTGGGCAAAGTCTACAATGAGCAGTTCTTC. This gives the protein CASSLTVGKVYNEQFF.